This T cell receptor (beta chain) was recovered during a study of technical replicates of blood from a few donors. CDR3 length: 14 residues. V was clipped by 3 bases and J by 3 bases; unmatched bases: 4. CDR1 is LNHNV, CDR2 YYDKDF, per germline (reference sequence). Profiled with immunoSEQ multiplex PCR; TCRdb holds only in-frame clones, not every one. In the table there are approximately 8,000 clones, 75% to 90% of which are singletons. Sequencing input: PBMCs. The clonotype originates from a human donor in good health. The chain carries TRBV15 and TRBJ1-1; TRBD1 agrees at 7 bases. The DNA of the CDR3 is TGTGCCACCAGCAGGGGGGACAGACACACTGAAGCTTTCTTT. Its translation: CATSRGDRHTEAFF.